Below are 27 T cell receptor beta chains sequenced from a single sample in a study of T cell responses to AZD1222 COVID-19 vaccine. Generated by immunoSEQ multiplex PCR, the TCRdb table keeps only in-frame clones and is missing some. The table records 70,000 to 90,000 clones, more than 75% of them present only once. This specimen consisted of peripheral blood, obtained on day 0 of AZD1222 vaccination. These TCRs come from an adult in good health.

The V call is TRBV18, the J call TRBJ1-6, with a weak D call TRBD1 (5 bases). Germline V gives CDR1 KGHSH, CDR2 LQKENI. The length of the CDR3 is 14 residues. V was trimmed by 1 base and J by 13 bases, leaving 14 bases between them. The CDR3 reads CASSPREGLSPLHF. CDR3 in DNA: TGTGCCAGCTCACCACGGGAGGGGTTGAGTCCCCTCCACTTT.

CDR3 nucleotide sequence: TGTGCCTGGAGGCTGCCAGGGCCCTACGAGCAGTACTTC. Protein: CAWRLPGPYEQYF. The V and J genes are TRBV30 and TRBJ2-7; D possibly corresponds to TRBD1 (5 bases). This CDR3 is 13 amino acids long. V dropped 3 bases and J dropped 2 bases, with 11 bases sitting between them. Germline V gene lookup returns CDR1 GTSNPN and CDR2 SVGIG (reference sequence).

The CDR3 DNA reads TGCGCCAGCAGCTCGACACAGGGTGCTGGCTACACCTTC. This gives the protein CASSSTQGAGYTF. This chain joins TRBV5-1 and TRBJ1-2; tentatively, D is TRBD1 (6 bases). Germline V gene data show CDR1 as SGHRS and CDR2 as YFSETQ. The germline V and J ends were trimmed by 3 bases and 7 bases, with 13 bases remaining between them. The CDR3 sequence is 13 residues long.

The V and J genes are TRBV2 and TRBJ1-3; D ambiguous. In germline, CDR1 is SNHLY, CDR2 FYNNEI. V lost 6 bases and J lost 4, with 16 bases in between. The CDR3 consists of 15 residues. CDR3 residues: CASRHDGRKGNTIYF. DNA of the CDR3: TGTGCCAGCAGGCACGACGGGAGAAAAGGAAACACCATATATTTT.

The CDR3 here is CASSPGQGVGSNQPQHF. The CDR3 DNA reads TGTGCCAGCAGTCCTGGACAGGGGGTGGGGAGCAATCAGCCCCAGCATTTT. The chain employs TRBV6-6 and TRBJ1-5; 10 bases align to TRBD1. Germline V lookup: CDR1 MNHNY, CDR2 SVGAGI (reference sequence). The CDR3 contains 17 residues. The ends lost 5 bases at V and 1 base at J; junction bases unmatched: 8.

This chain joins TRBV4-1 and TRBJ2-5, with 10 bases lining up with TRBD2. With 3 bases clipped from V and 4 bases from J, the junction kept 2 bases outside the gene matches. There are 14 residues in the CDR3. Germline CDR1 reads MGHRA; CDR2 reads YSYEKL. The CDR3 sequence: CASSQRLAGETQYF. Here the CDR3 DNA reads TGCGCCAGCAGCCAGAGACTAGCGGGAGAGACCCAGTACTTC.

The V gene is TRBV24-1, the J gene TRBJ2-2; tentative D call: TRBD2 (5 bases). This CDR3 contains 17 residues. The V gene lost 2 bases and the J gene lost 5 bases, with 17 bases spanning the gap. Germline assignment: CDR1 KGHDR and CDR2 SFDVKD. The CDR3 DNA is TGTGCCACCAGTGATTCCGCCTTTGAGGGTTGGACCGGGGAGCTGTTTTTT. Its protein is CATSDSAFEGWTGELFF.

The chain is built from TRBV6-5 and TRBJ2-7, with TRBD2 matching 8 bases. The CDR3 spans 15 residues. V lost 3 bases, J lost 1 base, and 5 bases stayed unmatched. The germline V gene has CDR1 MNHEY and CDR2 SVGAGI. The CDR3 DNA is TGTGCCAGCAGTTATACGGGGGGGGCGTCCTACGAGCAGTACTTC. It encodes CASSYTGGASYEQYF.

The CDR3 loop reads CASSPDRSLSGANVLTF. CDR3 DNA sequence: TGTGCCAGCAGCCCTGACAGGTCCCTCTCTGGGGCCAACGTCCTGACTTTC. This chain joins TRBV11-2 and TRBJ2-6; weak D call: TRBD1 (6 bases). Germline lookup yields CDR1 SGHAT and CDR2 FQNNGV. Trimming left V 5 bases short and J 0 bases short, with 14 bases between. This CDR3 comprises 17 residues.

The V call is TRBV29-1, the J call TRBJ2-1; 10 nucleotides line up with TRBD2. CDR1 is SQVTM and CDR2 is ANQGSEA in the germline V gene. The CDR3 runs to 14 residues. V shed 5 bases and J 9 bases; nucleotides not matched to a gene: 10. CDR3 in DNA: TGCAGCGTTCGAGCTACTAGCGGGATGGGTGAGCAGTTCTTC. Its translation: CSVRATSGMGEQFF.

The chain joins TRBV12-3 or TRBV12-4 to TRBJ1-3; D ambiguous. Trimming took off 7 bases at V and 0 bases at J, with 7 bases between the two ends. The CDR3 loop spans 13 amino acids. CDR3 coding DNA: TGTGCCAGCAAGCAGAGCTCTGGAAACACCATATATTTT. Residues: CASKQSSGNTIYF.

This clone appeared a few times. The rearrangement uses TRBV2 and TRBJ2-1, with 9 bases aligning to TRBD2. Germline V gives CDR1 SNHLY, CDR2 FYNNEI. The CDR3 is 15 residues long. Trimming took 9 bases from V and 6 from J; bases not matched to a gene: 12. CDR3 amino acids: CASRGGTSWANEQFF. The CDR3 coding sequence is TGTGCCAGTAGGGGAGGGACTAGCTGGGCCAATGAGCAGTTCTTC. Combining the CDR3 with reference TRBV2 and TRBJ2-1 gives the whole variable domain EPEVTQTPSHQVTQMGQEVILRCVPISNHLYFYWYRQILGQKVEFLVSFYNNEISEKSEIFDDQFSVERPDGSNFTLKIRSTKLEDSAMYFCASRGGTSWANEQFFGPGTRLTVL.

This sequence joins TRBV25-1 and TRBJ1-3; D gene unclear. With 3 bases removed from V and 4 bases from J, the gap between germline ends came to 1 base. Germline CDR1 is MGHDK and CDR2 is SYGVNS. CDR3 length: 11 residues. In DNA form, the CDR3 reads TGTGCCAGCAGTGACGGAAACACCATATATTTT. The encoded protein is CASSDGNTIYF. Combining the CDR3 with reference TRBV25-1 and TRBJ1-3 gives the whole variable domain EADIYQTPRYLVIGTGKKITLECSQTMGHDKMYWYQQDPGMELHLIHYSYGVNSTEKGDLSSESTVSRIRTEHFPLTLESARPSHTSQYLCASSDGNTIYFGEGSWLTVV.

This rearrangement joins TRBV7-9 to TRBJ2-3; D ambiguous. V was pared by 4 bases and J by 5 bases, with 7 bases between. The germline gives CDR1 SEHNR, CDR2 FQNEAQ (reference sequence). The CDR3 runs 12 residues. The CDR3 nucleotides read TGTGCCAGCAGCTGGCTTGGAGATACGCAGTATTTT. It codes for CASSWLGDTQYF.

With respect to this clone: Compared with germline, one end of the junction differs, possibly owing to a read error. The chain couples TRBV23-1 to TRBJ2-3, with 8 nucleotides matching TRBD1. TRBV23-1 is classed as an ORF, of uncertain function. The CDR3 sequence is 13 residues long. The chain's CDR3 is CASSQSDPGQAVF. The CDR3 DNA reads as TGCGCCAGCAGTCAATCGGATCCGGGACAGGCGGTTTTT.

The rearrangement joins TRBV11-1 to TRBJ1-4; weak D call: TRBD1 (6 bases). Germline CDR1 reads SGHAT; CDR2 reads FQDESV (reference sequence). V gave up 5 bases and J gave up 0 bases, with 13 bases separating them. The CDR3 covers 16 residues. CDR3 amino acids: CASSLRGLATNEKLFF. CDR3 sequence (DNA): TGTGCCAGCAGCCTCCGGGGGCTTGCAACTAATGAAAAACTGTTTTTT.

In this sample, this clone turned up once. The chain combines TRBV2 with TRBJ1-1, with 9 bases lining up with TRBD1. Per the germline V gene, CDR1 is SNHLY and CDR2 is FYNNEI. The CDR3 covers 13 residues. With V trimmed by 8 bases and J by 1 base, 2 bases remained unmatched. In DNA, the CDR3 is TGTGCCAGCGAGGGACAGGGGAACACTGAAGCTTTCTTT. It encodes CASEGQGNTEAFF.

The chain has TRBV10-3 and TRBJ1-2, with TRBD1 as a possible D gene (5 bases). V was clipped by 3 bases and J by 8 bases, with 19 bases between them. Germline V gene lookup returns CDR1 ENHRY and CDR2 SYGVKD. The CDR3 runs to 15 residues. In nucleotides, the CDR3 is TGTGCCATCAGTGATCCCAGTTGGGGGAAGGGCGGCTACACCTTC. This codes for CAISDPSWGKGGYTF.

This clone was counted once. This rearrangement joins TRBV7-9 to TRBJ1-6, with 9 bases matching TRBD1. The CDR3 covers 16 residues. J gave up 7 bases and V 1 base, and 5 bases lay outside the gene matches. Germline loops: CDR1 SEHNR, CDR2 FQNEAQ (reference sequence). CDR3 region: CASSLDPGQGNSPLHF. The CDR3, as DNA: TGTGCCAGCAGCTTAGACCCGGGACAGGGAAATTCACCCCTCCACTTT.

CDR3 in amino acids: CASGTLAGDIPRDTQYF. The CDR3 DNA is TGTGCTAGTGGGACCCTAGCGGGGGACATCCCCCGAGATACGCAGTATTTT. The genes are TRBV12-5 and TRBJ2-3, with TRBD2 identical over 10 bases. V was pared by 6 bases and J by 5 bases, with 14 bases of the junction left unmatched. Germline CDR1 LGHNT, CDR2 FRNRAP. The length of the CDR3 is 17 residues.

The chain is built from TRBV11-2 and TRBJ1-1; weak D call: TRBD1 (6 bases). V was shortened by 5 bases and J by 6 bases, with 22 bases between the two germline ends. Looked up from germline, CDR1 is SGHAT and CDR2 is FQNNGV. The CDR3 covers 16 residues. In nucleotides, the CDR3 is TGTGCCAGCAGCGATAGCCGGGGGAGGACAGTCCCTGAAGCTTTCTTT. This sequence encodes CASSDSRGRTVPEAFF.

The rearrangement links TRBV10-2 to TRBJ1-1; maybe TRBD1 (6 bases). V was trimmed by 3 bases and J by 11 bases, leaving 16 bases between them. The germline CDR1 and CDR2 sequences are WSHSY and SAAADI. CDR3 size: 13 residues. CDR3 sequence (DNA): TGCGCCAGCAGTGACCAGGGGACCGCAACTGCTTTCTTT. The encoded protein is CASSDQGTATAFF.

This clone was seen just once. The chain recombines TRBV4-1 with TRBJ1-5; perhaps TRBD1 as D (5 bases). The CDR3 has 14 residues. CDR1 is MGHRA, CDR2 YSYEKL, per germline. V lost 4 bases and J 8 bases, leaving 15 bases between the germline ends. The CDR3 nucleotides are TGCGCCAGCAGCCTGGTGATGGGGGAGAAGCCCCAGCATTTT. Translated: CASSLVMGEKPQHF.

This sequence joins TRBV4-1 and TRBJ1-6; 8 positions agree with TRBD1. The germline CDR1 and CDR2 sequences are MGHRA and YSYEKL. J lost 0 bases, V lost 3 bases, and 4 bases had no gene match. CDR3 length: 17 amino acids. CDR3 protein: CASSQGQESSYNSPLHF. The CDR3 region has the DNA TGCGCCAGCAGCCAGGGACAGGAGAGCTCCTATAATTCACCCCTCCACTTT.

The genes are TRBV19 and TRBJ1-4; no clear D. Germline CDR1 is LNHDA and CDR2 is SQIVND (reference sequence). The CDR3 length is 14 residues. The ends were cut back, 3 bases at V and 0 bases at J, with 5 bases in the middle. CDR3 nucleotides: TGTGCCAGTAGTATTTCCTCAACTAATGAAAAACTGTTTTTT. It specifies CASSISSTNEKLFF.

This clone was counted a single time. The chain has TRBV12-3 or TRBV12-4 and TRBJ1-1; D unresolved. V lost 8 bases, J lost 1 base, and 8 bases lay in between. This CDR3 spans 12 amino acids. The CDR3 region is CASLGENTEAFF. The CDR3 DNA reads as TGTGCCAGCTTGGGAGAGAACACTGAAGCTTTCTTT.

The chain is built from TRBV18 and TRBJ2-7, with 7 bases matching TRBD1. Germline CDR1 reads KGHSH; CDR2 reads LQKENI. The V and J ends lost 2 bases and 7 bases, in that order; junction bases with no gene match: 8. This CDR3 region has 14 residues. For the CDR3, the DNA is TGTGCCAGCTCACCATGGGACAGCCCGAGTGAGCAGTACTTC. This translates into CASSPWDSPSEQYF. Full variable domain (rest looked up from reference TRBV18 and TRBJ2-7): NAGVMQNPRHLVRRRGQEARLRCSPMKGHSHVYWYRQLPEEGLKFMVYLQKENIIDESGMPKERFSAEFPKEGPSILRIQQVVRGDSAAYFCASSPWDSPSEQYFGPGTRLTVT.